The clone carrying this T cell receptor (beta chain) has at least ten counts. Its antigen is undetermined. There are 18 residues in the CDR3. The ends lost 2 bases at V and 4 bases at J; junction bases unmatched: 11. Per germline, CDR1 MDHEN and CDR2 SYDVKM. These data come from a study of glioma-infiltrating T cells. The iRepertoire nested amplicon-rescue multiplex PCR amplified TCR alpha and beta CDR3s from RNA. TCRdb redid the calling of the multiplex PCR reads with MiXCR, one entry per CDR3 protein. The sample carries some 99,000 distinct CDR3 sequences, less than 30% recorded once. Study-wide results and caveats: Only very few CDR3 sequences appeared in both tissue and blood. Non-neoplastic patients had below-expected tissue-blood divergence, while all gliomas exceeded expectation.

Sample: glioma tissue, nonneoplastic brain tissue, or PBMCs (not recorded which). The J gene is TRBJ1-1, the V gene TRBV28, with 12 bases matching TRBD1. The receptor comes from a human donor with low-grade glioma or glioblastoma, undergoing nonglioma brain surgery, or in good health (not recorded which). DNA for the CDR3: TGTGCCAGCAGTTTAGACTCCCCGGGACAGGGGGCGGTCACTGAAGCTTTCTTT. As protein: CASSLDSPGQGAVTEAFF.